The 20 T cell receptor beta chains reported below all come from one sample, sequenced in a study of cytomegalovirus exposure and HLA in healthy donors. PCR was performed using 60 Vbeta and 13 Jbeta primers. The method was immunoSEQ multiplex PCR; TCRdb's version includes in-frame clones alone and lacks a portion of them. Here the sample spans around 110,000 clones, approximately 70% being singletons. Sample: PBMCs. These receptors were obtained from a young man in good health and CMV-seropositive.

The rearrangement uses TRBV6-5 and TRBJ2-5; D may be TRBD1 (5 bases). The germline V gene encodes CDR1 MNHEY and CDR2 SVGAGI. This CDR3 has 14 residues. With 2 bases removed from V and 4 bases from J, the gap between germline ends came to 11 bases. The DNA for the CDR3 is TGTGCCAGCAGTTACCATGGGGCTGCAGAGACCCAGTACTTC. Protein: CASSYHGAAETQYF.

In its sample, this clone was seen once. The CDR3 loop reads CASSLDRDNGYTF. CDR3 nucleotides: TGTGCCAGCAGCCTTGACAGGGACAATGGCTACACCTTC. The gene calls are TRBV7-3 and TRBJ1-2, with 7 bases that match TRBD1. CDR3 size: 13 residues. Losses at the gene ends were 5 bases for V and 6 bases for J; bases not matched to a gene: 6. CDR1 is SGHTA and CDR2 is FQGTGA in the germline V gene.

This chain connects TRBV9 to TRBJ1-4; tentative D call: TRBD1 (5 bases). With 5 bases removed from V and 7 bases from J, the gap between germline ends came to 18 bases. Germline CDR1 and CDR2: SGDLS and YYNGEE. The CDR3 runs to 15 residues. CDR3 sequence reads: CASRGWGGEAEKLFF. The CDR3 bases are TGTGCCAGCAGAGGGTGGGGCGGGGAGGCTGAAAAACTGTTTTTT.

This clone showed up just a few times. V gene TRBV7-3 combines with J gene TRBJ2-5; 7 nucleotides match TRBD2. The germline CDR1 and CDR2 sequences are SGHTA and FQGTGA. This CDR3 has 13 amino acids. V gave up 3 bases and J gave up 5 bases; unmatched junction bases: 3. The CDR3 loop is CASSFGEGETQYF. Here the CDR3 DNA reads TGTGCCAGCAGCTTTGGGGAGGGGGAGACCCAGTACTTC.

The chain has TRBV11-1 and TRBJ1-1; weak D call: TRBD1 (5 bases). Germline CDR1 SGHAT, CDR2 FQDESV (reference sequence). This CDR3 comprises 18 residues. The germline V and J ends were trimmed by 1 base and 7 bases, with 25 bases remaining between them. The CDR3 nucleotides are TGTGCCAGCAGCTTAGGAGTGTTAATGGGGACTCGCGCGCGTGAAGCTTTCTTT. It codes for CASSLGVLMGTRAREAFF.

The chain employs TRBV19 and TRBJ1-4; perhaps TRBD1 as D (6 bases). Germline CDR1 reads LNHDA; CDR2 reads SQIVND (reference sequence). The CDR3 contains 15 residues. V shed 7 bases and J shed 0 bases, with 12 bases lying between them. The CDR3 region is CASNLGQSTNEKLFF. The CDR3 nucleotides read TGTGCCAGTAATCTTGGACAGTCAACTAATGAAAAACTGTTTTTT.

The rearrangement uses TRBV7-2 and TRBJ1-1, with D possibly being TRBD1 (5 bases). Per germline, CDR1 SGHTA and CDR2 FQGNSA. This CDR3 region has 14 residues. Trimming cost V 0 bases and J 4 bases, with 9 bases left between them. The CDR3 nucleotides read TGTGCCAGCAGCTTAGCGCCAGGGCCCACTGAAGCTTTCTTT. Residues: CASSLAPGPTEAFF.

Worth noting for this clone: At one boundary the junction diverges from the germline segment, which might be a read error. The chain links TRBV5-6 to TRBJ1-1; weak D call: TRBD1 (5 bases). CDR1 is SGHDT, CDR2 YYEEEE, per germline. The CDR3 is 15 residues long. The CDR3 nucleotides are TGTGCCAGCAGCTTTAGTGTGCGGGGGAACGCTGAAGCTTTCTTT. Translating gives CASSFSVRGNAEAFF.

In DNA form, the CDR3 reads TGTGCCAGCAGTTACGGCAGGTTACAGCCCCAGCATTTT. As protein: CASSYGRLQPQHF. The rearrangement uses TRBV6-6 and TRBJ1-5, with D uncertain. Germline loops: CDR1 MNHNY, CDR2 SVGAGI (reference sequence). The ends were cut back, 2 bases at V and 7 bases at J, with 9 bases in the middle. This CDR3 has 13 residues.

This chain connects TRBV4-3 to TRBJ1-4; tentatively, D is TRBD1 (5 bases). The V end was cut by 4 bases, the J end by 8 bases, with 20 bases between. CDR1 LGHNA and CDR2 YSLEER come from the germline V gene. CDR3 length: 16 residues. The CDR3 spells CASSPYKSQGGEKLFF. The DNA for the CDR3 is TGCGCCAGCAGCCCCTATAAATCGCAGGGTGGGGAAAAACTGTTTTTT.

The rearrangement links TRBV7-3 to TRBJ1-1; D ambiguous. V dropped 0 bases and J dropped 1 base, with 6 bases sitting between them. This CDR3 is 14 amino acids long. Germline CDR1 SGHTA, CDR2 FQGTGA. CDR3 region: CASSLTPGNTEAFF. The CDR3 DNA follows: TGTGCCAGCAGCTTAACGCCAGGGAACACTGAAGCTTTCTTT.

The chain couples TRBV5-1 to TRBJ2-5; a possible D gene is TRBD2 (5 bases). In germline, CDR1 is SGHRS, CDR2 YFSETQ. The length of the CDR3 is 14 residues. The V end lost 0 bases, the J end lost 9 bases, and 15 bases lay between the germline ends. The CDR3 sequence: CASSLVSSAGAQYF. CDR3 in DNA: TGCGCCAGCAGCTTGGTTTCCAGCGCCGGGGCCCAGTACTTC.

V usage is TRBV7-3 and J usage is TRBJ1-6, with TRBD1 matching 7 bases. Germline loops: CDR1 SGHTA, CDR2 FQGTGA. V shed 3 bases, J shed 6 bases, and the junction held 2 bases outside the gene matches. The CDR3 is 14 amino acids. CDR3 amino acids: CASSLGDSNSPLHF. For the CDR3, the DNA is TGTGCCAGCAGCTTGGGGGACAGTAATTCACCCCTCCACTTT.

The chain is built from TRBV27 and TRBJ2-5; TRBD1 might be the D (6 bases). Looked up from germline, CDR1 is MNHEY and CDR2 is SMNVEV (reference sequence). This CDR3 has 14 amino acids. Trimming shortened V by 7 bases and J by 1 base, and 13 bases separated the two germline ends. CDR3 residues: CASKTQGIQETQYF. The CDR3 nucleotides read TGTGCCAGCAAGACCCAGGGGATCCAAGAGACCCAGTACTTC.

The chain employs TRBV4-1 and TRBJ2-7; 8 bases map to TRBD2. The junction had 15 bases not matched to a gene; V was cut back by 1 base and J by 7 bases. The CDR3 totals 17 residues. Germline CDR1 is MGHRA and CDR2 is YSYEKL. The CDR3 reads CASSQVPGAGGPGEQYF. The DNA of the CDR3 is TGCGCCAGCAGCCAAGTACCGGGGGCGGGGGGCCCTGGGGAGCAGTACTTC.

J is TRBJ2-3 and V is TRBV21-1; no DNA check was done on the table's D call, TRBD1. TRBV21-1 is classified as a pseudogene. The CDR3 runs to 17 residues. The CDR3 protein is CASSKGLDRVKADTQYF. The DNA for the CDR3 is TGTGCCAGCAGCAAAGGCCTCGACAGGGTCAAGGCAGATACGCAGTATTTT.

The rearrangement uses TRBV15 and TRBJ1-6; possible D gene TRBD1, 6 bases. Trimming took off 5 bases at V and 3 bases at J, with 11 bases between the two ends. The CDR3 loop spans 15 amino acids. Germline-derived CDR1 and CDR2 are LNHNV and YYDKDF (reference sequence). CDR3 nucleotides: TGTGCCACCAGCCCGACAGGAAACTATAATTCACCCCTCCACTTT. Protein product: CATSPTGNYNSPLHF. Looking up the rest from reference TRBV15 and TRBJ1-6 gives the full variable domain: DAMVIQNPRYQVTQFGKPVTLSCSQTLNHNVMYWYQQKSSQAPKLLFHYYDKDFNNEADTPDNFQSRRPNTSFCFLDIRSPGLGDTAMYLCATSPTGNYNSPLHFGNGTRLTVT.

The CDR3 coding sequence is TGTGCCAGTAGCCACGGAGGGACTGAAGCTTTCTTT. Encoded protein: CASSHGGTEAFF. The rearrangement links TRBV19 to TRBJ1-1; no clear D gene. Trimming removed 6 bases from V and 5 bases from J, with 10 bases in between. The CDR3 extends over 12 amino acids. Germline lookup yields CDR1 LNHDA and CDR2 SQIVND (reference sequence).

The chain has TRBV28 and TRBJ2-1; tentative D call: TRBD2 (6 bases). Germline V lookup: CDR1 MDHEN, CDR2 SYDVKM. The CDR3 spans 17 residues. The V end lost 2 bases, the J end lost 4 bases, and 18 bases lay between the germline ends. The CDR3 spells CASSLAFYSAGYNEQFF. The CDR3 region has the DNA TGTGCCAGCAGTTTAGCTTTTTATTCCGCGGGATACAATGAGCAGTTCTTC. The whole variable domain, remainder taken from reference TRBV28 and TRBJ2-1, is DVKVTQSSRYLVKRTGEKVFLECVQDMDHENMFWYRQDPGLGLRLIYFSYDVKMKEKGDIPEGYSVSREKKERFSLILESASTNQTSMYLCASSLAFYSAGYNEQFFGPGTRLTVL.

The chain recombines TRBV19 with TRBJ1-2; 7 positions agree with TRBD1. The trim removed 7 bases at V and 2 bases at J, leaving 4 bases unmatched. CDR1 and CDR2 from the germline V gene are LNHDA and SQIVND (reference sequence). The CDR3 has 13 amino acids. CDR3 coding DNA: TGTGCCAGTACCTTGACAGGGAACTATGGCTACACCTTC. Its protein product is CASTLTGNYGYTF.